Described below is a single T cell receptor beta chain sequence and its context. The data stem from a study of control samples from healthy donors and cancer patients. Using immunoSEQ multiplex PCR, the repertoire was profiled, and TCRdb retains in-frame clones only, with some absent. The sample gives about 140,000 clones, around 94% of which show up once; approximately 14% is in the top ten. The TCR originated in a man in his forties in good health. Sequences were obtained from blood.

The CDR3 is CASRRGTYNEQFF. The CDR3 bases are TGTGCCAGCAGGCGGGGCACCTACAATGAGCAGTTCTTC. The rearrangement links TRBV6-6 to TRBJ2-1; perhaps TRBD2 as D (6 bases). Between the trimmed V and J ends, which lost 6 bases and 2 bases, there was a span of 8 bases. This CDR3 region has 13 residues. Germline assignment: CDR1 MNHNY and CDR2 SVGAGI (reference sequence).